Below, 27 T cell receptor beta chains from the same sample are listed, as sequenced in a study of T cell repertoires in cytomegalovirus infection. TCRdb called the reads again in MiXCR, with one record for every CDR3 protein. The profile covers around 270,000 distinct CDR3 sequences, with approximately 9% appearing a single time and approximately 15% taken by the ten largest. The sample was PBMCs. These receptors all come from a human donor in good health (CMV status not recorded). Some clones in this sample may be carry-over from other donors' samples.

Many counts were recorded for this clonotype. The gene calls are TRBV11-2 and TRBJ2-1; TRBD2 matches 11 bases. Germline loops: CDR1 SGHAT, CDR2 FQNNGV. This CDR3 is built from 15 residues. V lost 5 bases to trimming and J lost 9 bases; unmatched junction nucleotides: 9. The CDR3 is CASSPTSGSTGEQFF. Here the CDR3 DNA reads TGTGCCAGCAGCCCCACTAGCGGGAGCACGGGTGAGCAGTTCTTC.

This clonotype occurred many times. The chain is built from TRBV12-3 or TRBV12-4 and TRBJ2-5; 8 positions match TRBD2. The CDR3 totals 17 residues. V shed 7 bases and J 4 bases; nucleotides not matched to a gene: 17. The CDR3 sequence: CASNPNEPGLVGETQYF. DNA of the CDR3: TGTGCCAGCAACCCCAACGAGCCGGGACTAGTAGGAGAGACCCAGTACTTC.

This clonotype was counted many times. CDR3 nucleotide sequence: TGTGCCAGCAGCTTAAGGGGCTGGGGGGGGATCTCAAACACTGAAGCTTTCTTT. It yields the protein CASSLRGWGGISNTEAFF. This chain joins TRBV7-2 and TRBJ1-1; D is possibly TRBD1 (5 bases). The ends were cut back, 2 bases at V and 2 bases at J, with 21 bases in the middle. CDR3 size: 18 residues. Looked up from germline, CDR1 is SGHTA and CDR2 is FQGNSA.

At least ten counts were recorded for this clonotype. V is TRBV7-2 and J is TRBJ2-7; 10 bases align to TRBD1. CDR1 and CDR2 from the germline V gene are SGHTA and FQGNSA. This CDR3 has 14 residues. V shed 5 bases and J 7 bases; nucleotides not matched to a gene: 8. CDR3 protein: CASSPAGQGREQYF. The CDR3 DNA follows: TGTGCCAGCAGCCCAGCGGGACAGGGGAGAGAGCAGTACTTC.

This clonotype was recorded at least ten times. A read error may account for a junction end that differs from germline. This chain joins TRBV12-3 or TRBV12-4 and TRBJ1-5; unclear D gene. The CDR3 has 11 amino acids. The CDR3 coding sequence is TGTGCCAGTAGTTCAGGTCAGCCCCAGCATTTT. The encoded protein is CASSSGQPQHF.

As for this clonotype: The missing conserved phenylalanine or tryptophan at the end of this CDR3 makes a read error likely. The limits of the CDR3 on the DNA are not certain, so only TCRdb's listed CDR3 is given. V and J are TRBV6-2 or TRBV6-3 and TRBJ2-7; the DNA was not compared with TRBD1, the D call given in the table. The CDR3 totals 13 residues, both ends included. Germline CDR1 is MNHEY and CDR2 is SVGEGT. This CDR3 reads CASSYYRGTGGED.

The genes are TRBV5-1 and TRBJ1-1; tentatively, D is TRBD1 (6 bases). The CDR3 totals 14 residues. V lost 4 bases to trimming and J lost 7 bases, with 17 bases between them. The V gene's germline CDR1 is SGHRS and CDR2 YFSETQ. The CDR3 spells CASSPRTVGYEAFF. In nucleotides, the CDR3 is TGCGCCAGCAGCCCGAGGACAGTTGGGTATGAAGCTTTCTTT.

This clonotype showed up just a few times. This chain joins TRBV12-3 or TRBV12-4 and TRBJ2-6; 8 bases agree with TRBD1. The CDR3 runs to 20 residues. V gave up 1 base and J gave up 0 bases; unmatched junction bases: 11. This CDR3 is CASSLGGRGLRISGANVLTF. The CDR3 DNA follows: TGTGCCAGCAGTTTAGGTGGCAGGGGGCTTAGAATCTCTGGGGCCAACGTCCTGACTTTC.

This clonotype was detected ten times or more. The V gene is TRBV7-6, the J gene TRBJ2-5; 8 bases align to TRBD1. The CDR3 length is 16 residues. Germline V gene lookup returns CDR1 SGHVS and CDR2 FNYEAQ. V gave up 0 bases and J gave up 5 bases; unmatched junction bases: 8. The CDR3 nucleotides are TGTGCCAGCAGCTTAGCGGCCCGGACAGGGTACGAGACCCAGTACTTC. This sequence encodes CASSLAARTGYETQYF. The whole variable domain, filled in from reference TRBV7-6 and TRBJ2-5, reads GAGVSQSPRYKVTKRGQDVALRCDPISGHVSLYWYRQALGQGPEFLTYFNYEAQQDKSGLPNDRFSAERPEGSISTLTIQRTEQRDSAMYRCASSLAARTGYETQYFGPGTRLLVL.

V is TRBV3-1 and J is TRBJ1-3; TRBD1 might be the D (5 bases). This CDR3 comprises 16 residues. Germline CDR1 is LGHDT and CDR2 is YNNKEL (reference sequence). The V and J ends lost 4 bases and 0 bases respectively, with 13 bases between them. CDR3 protein: CASSPGRASSGNTIYF. CDR3 coding DNA: TGTGCCAGCAGCCCCGGCAGGGCAAGCTCTGGAAACACCATATATTTT.

Turning to this clonotype: A much larger clone lies one base from this, so it may be a read error. This sequence joins TRBV28 and TRBJ1-2, with D hard to call. Trimming stripped 4 bases from V and 8 bases from J, with 29 bases between. Looked up from germline, CDR1 is MDHEN and CDR2 is SYDVKM. The CDR3 loop spans 18 amino acids. CDR3 DNA sequence: TGTGCCAGCAGTTCCATGCTAGCAAAAAGGGTGGAACGGAAAGGCTACACCTTC. Protein sequence: CASSSMLAKRVERKGYTF.

There are many counts of this clonotype. CDR3 residues: CASSIRGPSTNEKLFF. The CDR3 coding sequence is TGTGCCAGCAGCATCAGGGGGCCGTCAACTAATGAAAAACTGTTTTTT. The chain couples TRBV7-9 to TRBJ1-4, with 8 bases matching TRBD1. This CDR3 has 16 residues. Germline CDR1 SEHNR, CDR2 FQNEAQ (reference sequence). After removal of 5 bases from V and 0 bases from J, the junction contained 5 bases not matched to a gene.

As to this clonotype: A read error is possible here, since a much larger clone lies one base away. The chain combines TRBV12-3 or TRBV12-4 with TRBJ2-7, with D perhaps TRBD1 (5 bases). With 6 bases removed from V and 0 bases from J, the gap between germline ends came to 12 bases. There are 14 residues in the CDR3. The CDR3: CASSIQASSYEQYF. DNA for the CDR3: TGTGCCAGCAGCATACAGGCGAGCTCCTACGAGCAGTACTTC.

This clonotype was counted between two and nine times. The chain combines TRBV19 with TRBJ2-1, with 9 bases fitting TRBD2. CDR3 length equals 18 residues. V lost 3 bases, J lost 3 bases, and 12 bases stayed unmatched. Germline CDR1 is LNHDA and CDR2 is SQIVND (reference sequence). CDR3 bases: TGTGCCAGTAGTATGTATCTTAGCGGGGGTCACCGCTACAATGAGCAGTTCTTC. Residues: CASSMYLSGGHRYNEQFF.

The chain recombines TRBV5-6 with TRBJ1-1; 7 bases are shared with TRBD1. Trimming at V came to 5 bases and at J to 1 base, leaving 2 bases not matched to a gene. CDR3 length: 13 amino acids. Germline V gives CDR1 SGHDT, CDR2 YYEEEE. As DNA, the CDR3 is TGTGCCAGCAGGGGGGACAGGAACACTGAAGCTTTCTTT. Its protein is CASRGDRNTEAFF.

The genes are TRBV4-3 and TRBJ2-7, with 13 positions matching TRBD2. The CDR3 is made up of 15 amino acids. CDR1 is LGHNA, CDR2 YSLEER, per germline. Trimming at V came to 4 bases and at J to 2 bases, leaving 2 bases not matched to a gene. The CDR3: CASSPGTSGAYEQYF. The CDR3 region has the DNA TGCGCCAGCAGCCCTGGGACTAGCGGGGCCTACGAGCAGTACTTC.

This clonotype showed up many times. The V gene is TRBV7-9, the J gene TRBJ1-1, with 7 positions matching TRBD1. The CDR3 covers 14 residues. The germline V gene has CDR1 SEHNR and CDR2 FQNEAQ (reference sequence). With 5 bases clipped from V and 10 bases from J, the junction kept 13 bases outside the gene matches. CDR3 region: CASSLTQTGSGAFF. CDR3 nucleotide sequence: TGTGCCAGCAGCCTCACTCAGACAGGGTCGGGAGCTTTCTTT.

This clonotype was recorded a few times. The chain recombines TRBV12-3 or TRBV12-4 with TRBJ2-5, with 8 positions matching TRBD2. J gave up 0 bases and V 6 bases, and 3 bases lay outside the gene matches. The CDR3 runs 14 residues. CDR3: CASSRGGNQETQYF. The CDR3 bases are TGTGCCAGCAGCCGCGGGGGGAACCAAGAGACCCAGTACTTC.

This clonotype was picked up a small number of times. The CDR3, as DNA: TGTGCCAGCAGCTCTGACAGGGAGAATTCACCCCTCCACTTT. Protein sequence: CASSSDRENSPLHF. The V call is TRBV7-9, the J call TRBJ1-6, with TRBD1 matching over 7 bases. Germline-derived CDR1 and CDR2 are SEHNR and FQNEAQ (reference sequence). CDR3 length: 14 residues. After removal of 4 bases from V and 7 bases from J, the junction contained 4 bases not matched to a gene.

There are many counts of this clonotype. The V gene is TRBV7-2, the J gene TRBJ2-7; D might be TRBD1 (6 bases). The germline V and J ends were trimmed by 0 bases and 7 bases, with 13 bases remaining between them. Germline V gene data show CDR1 as SGHTA and CDR2 as FQGNSA. This CDR3 has 14 amino acids. The CDR3 is CASSLAPQGYEQYF. The CDR3 DNA follows: TGTGCCAGCAGCTTAGCGCCACAGGGTTATGAGCAGTACTTC.

This clonotype was picked up many times. The genes are TRBV24-1 and TRBJ1-5, with D perhaps matching TRBD1 (6 bases). Germline V gives CDR1 KGHDR, CDR2 SFDVKD. Trimming stripped 6 bases from V and 2 bases from J, with 10 bases between. This CDR3 comprises 14 residues. CDR3 nucleotides: TGTGCCACCAGTAAGGGGGGGGGCAATCAGCCCCAGCATTTT. Protein product: CATSKGGGNQPQHF.

This clonotype was detected many times. The chain recombines TRBV25-1 with TRBJ2-1, with TRBD2 identical over 13 bases. The CDR3 loop spans 14 amino acids. Germline loops: CDR1 MGHDK, CDR2 SYGVNS. V lost 6 bases, J lost 5 bases, and 1 base stayed unmatched. In nucleotides, the CDR3 is TGTGCCAGCAGAACTAGCGGGGGGGACAATGAGCAGTTCTTC. This gives the protein CASRTSGGDNEQFF.

In its sample, this clonotype was seen a few times. The rearrangement links TRBV7-2 to TRBJ1-2; 11 bases agree with TRBD1. The CDR3 extends over 18 amino acids. Germline V gene data show CDR1 as SGHTA and CDR2 as FQGNSA. V lost 4 bases, J lost 1 base, and 11 bases stayed unmatched. CDR3 sequence reads: CASSSTYGTGGFNYGYTF. Here the CDR3 DNA reads TGTGCCAGCAGCTCCACCTACGGGACAGGGGGATTTAACTATGGCTACACCTTC.

There are many counts of this clonotype. The rearrangement links TRBV7-2 to TRBJ2-5; 9 bases line up with TRBD2. Trimming at V came to 5 bases and at J to 5 bases, leaving 21 bases not matched to a gene. Germline CDR1 and CDR2: SGHTA and FQGNSA. There are 19 residues in the CDR3. CDR3 nucleotide sequence: TGTGCCAGCAGCCCCGCCGGGAGGAGGATGAGCGGGGGGTTGGAGACCCAGTACTTC. Translating it yields CASSPAGRRMSGGLETQYF.

The chain joins TRBV19 to TRBJ1-5, with 8 bases matching TRBD1. The CDR3 is made up of 13 amino acids. V shed 7 bases and J 4 bases; nucleotides not matched to a gene: 3. Germline V gene lookup returns CDR1 LNHDA and CDR2 SQIVND (reference sequence). CDR3 in DNA: TGTGCCAGTACGCGACAGGGGAATCAGCCCCAGCATTTT. Protein product: CASTRQGNQPQHF.

In this sample, this clonotype turned up many times. The chain recombines TRBV6-6 with TRBJ1-6; 9 positions agree with TRBD1. From germline, CDR1 is MNHNY and CDR2 SVGAGI (reference sequence). The junction had 13 bases not matched to a gene; V was cut back by 4 bases and J by 6 bases. CDR3 length: 18 amino acids. The CDR3 protein is CASSSKSGTGTRNSPLHF. The CDR3 coding sequence is TGTGCCAGCAGTTCAAAATCCGGGACAGGGACCCGTAATTCACCCCTCCACTTT.

This clonotype appeared many times. The chain has TRBV7-8 and TRBJ2-3, with TRBD2 identical over 9 bases. This CDR3 has 16 amino acids. Germline-derived CDR1 and CDR2 are SGHVS and FQNEAQ. V was clipped by 5 bases and J by 1 base; unmatched bases: 7. DNA for the CDR3: TGTGCCAGCAGCCCATCGAGCGGGGGGCGCACAGATACGCAGTATTTT. The encoded protein is CASSPSSGGRTDTQYF.